This T cell receptor beta chain was recovered during a study of blood T cell repertoires in COVID-19. Overall study: The study drew acute and convalescent COVID-19 samples from the United States, Italy and Spain.

This clone has a single count. Authors' processing steps: Nucleated cell number was recorded as an estimate derived from reference gene primer amplification. Generated by immunoSEQ multiplex PCR, the TCRdb table keeps only in-frame clones and is missing some. V and J calls plus clone size are reproduced from that table; the DNA served to infer D and trimming. Of nearly 250,000 clones listed, 86% are singletons. The CDR3 is 16 residues long. J gave up 1 base and V 0 bases, and 3 bases lay outside the gene matches. Germline lookup yields CDR1 LGHNA and CDR2 YNFKEQ. This sequence joins TRBV4-2 and TRBJ2-3; 8 positions match TRBD2. This TCR was recovered from a woman older than 75 with COVID-19, enrolled during active disease. The specimen sequenced was peripheral blood. Written as DNA, the CDR3 is TGTGCCAGCAGCCAAGATGGGACTAGGGGCACAGATACGCAGTATTTT. It is translated as CASSQDGTRGTDTQYF.